The rows below give T cell receptor beta chains drawn from one sample of a study of T cells after yellow fever vaccination. TCRdb passed the 5' RACE reads through MiXCR, listing each CDR3 protein once. The sample holds under 200,000 distinct CDR3 sequences, approximately 11% seen once. The input for sequencing was CD8+ T cells sorted from PBMCs, taken 15 days after the yellow fever booster vaccination. The origin of the receptors is a man aged 18 to 30 who received the YFV17D yellow fever vaccine. Both conserved end residues are part of each CDR3. A D gene is named only where the DNA matches it firmly. Expanded clones are given a class, and other clones once, few, many or no size at all.

TRBV14	TRBJ2-7	TRBD1	-	TGTGCCAGCAGCCAACCGGGACAGGGGTACGAGCAGTACTTC	CASSQPGQGYEQYF
TRBV24-1	TRBJ2-3	TRBD2	many	TGTGCCACCAGTGATCCACAATTAGCGGGTGGGGATACGCAGTATTTT	CATSDPQLAGGDTQYF
TRBV29-1	TRBJ1-1	-	few	TGCAGCGTTGAAGGCGGCAGGGACCTGAACACTGAAGCTTTCTTT	CSVEGGRDLNTEAFF
TRBV4-1	TRBJ2-1	TRBD2	-	TGCGCCAGCAGCCAACTAGCGGGGGGGCTGGATGAGCAGTTCTTC	CASSQLAGGLDEQFF
TRBV5-1	TRBJ2-2	-	-	TGCGCCAGCAGCTTGGCCATCTGGACAACTAACACCGGGGAGCTGTTTTTT	CASSLAIWTTNTGELFF
TRBV6-6	TRBJ1-2	TRBD1	-	TGTGCCAGCAGCGACCGGGACAGGGTTCCCTACTATGGCTACACCTTC	CASSDRDRVPYYGYTF
TRBV10-3	TRBJ2-3	-	once	TGTTCCATCACCCGCCTCAGGTCAGATACGCAGTATTTT	CSITRLRSDTQYF
TRBV29-1	TRBJ1-4	TRBD1	-	TGCAGCGGCAGACAGGGGGGGAATGATAAACTGTTTTTT	CSGRQGGNDKLFF
TRBV7-9	TRBJ2-7	-	-	TGTGCCAGCAGCTTGAGGGATTACGAGCAGTACTTC	CASSLRDYEQYF
TRBV5-6	TRBJ1-2	-	many	TGTGCCAGCAGCCCGGGGGGGAACCCTAGAGGCTACACCTTC	CASSPGGNPRGYTF
TRBV7-3	TRBJ2-2	-	few	TGTGCCAGCAGCCGATTCGGGGGTTCGAACACCGGGGAGCTGTTTTTT	CASSRFGGSNTGELFF
TRBV6-4	TRBJ2-3	TRBD2	many	TGTGCCAGCAGTCGGACTAGCGGGGGCACAGATACGCAGTATTTT	CASSRTSGGTDTQYF
TRBV5-1	TRBJ2-7	-	many	TGCGCCAGCAGCTTATCTGGTATCTACGAGCAGTACTTC	CASSLSGIYEQYF
TRBV19	TRBJ2-5	-	-	TGTGCCAGTAGTATAGATGCGGGGCGGCGGACCCAGTACTTC	CASSIDAGRRTQYF
TRBV9	TRBJ2-3	-	-	TGTGCCAGCAGCGTTAGGGGTAGCACAGATACGCAGTATTTT	CASSVRGSTDTQYF
TRBV2	TRBJ2-3	-	-	TGTGCCAGCACCTCGCAAGGCACCAGCACAGATACGCAGTATTTT	CASTSQGTSTDTQYF
TRBV27	TRBJ1-2	TRBD1	-	TGTGCCAGCAGCTCAGGCAGGGGGCGAAAAGAACGCTATGGCTACACCTTC	CASSSGRGRKERYGYTF
TRBV7-9	TRBJ2-2	-	-	TGTGCCAGCAGCTTAAGTGAGGGCTTCGGGTTTTTT	CASSLSEGFGFF
TRBV7-9	TRBJ2-3	-	few	TGTGCCAGCAGCTTAAAGGCAGGCGACTATAGCACAGATACGCAGTATTTT	CASSLKAGDYSTDTQYF
TRBV7-9	TRBJ2-1	TRBD2	-	TGTGCCAGCAGCTTAAGCGGGATAAACAATGAGCAGTTCTTC	CASSLSGINNEQFF
TRBV28	TRBJ2-7	-	-	TGTGCCAGCAGTTTAGACGGGCACCACGAGCAGTACTTC	CASSLDGHHEQYF
TRBV24-1	TRBJ2-3	-	-	TGTGCCACCAGTGCTAGCACAGATACGCAGTATTTT	CATSASTDTQYF
TRBV11-1	TRBJ2-5	-	-	TGTGCCAGCAGCTCCGGTTTCGTATCCGCCTTTCAAGAGACCCAGTACTTC	CASSSGFVSAFQETQYF
TRBV4-2	TRBJ2-3	-	-	TGTGCCAGCAGCCCCCCGACGGGGAGTGCGACAGATACGCAGTATTTT	CASSPPTGSATDTQYF
TRBV7-6	TRBJ1-1	-	-	TGTGCCAGCGGGGCAGGGCAGAACACTGAAGCTTTCTTT	CASGAGQNTEAFF
TRBV9	TRBJ2-7	-	many	TGTGCCAGCAGCGTAGCACCTGGCTACGAGCAGTACTTC	CASSVAPGYEQYF
TRBV5-6	TRBJ2-3	-	few	TGTGCCAGCAGCTTGGATGCGGGCGGGGATAGGGATACGCAGTATTTT	CASSLDAGGDRDTQYF
TRBV6-5	TRBJ1-5	-	-	TGTGCCAGCAGTTACTCGATTAGCAATCAGCCCCAGCATTTT	CASSYSISNQPQHF
TRBV7-9	TRBJ2-1	-	few	TGTGCCAGCAGCTTAGCTCAGGGGTTTTCCTACAATGAGCAGTTCTTC	CASSLAQGFSYNEQFF
TRBV27	TRBJ2-6	-	few	TGTGCCAGCAGTACTTATCCTGACCCCCGGTTAAGTGGGGCCAACGTCCTGACTTTC	CASSTYPDPRLSGANVLTF
TRBV12-3/TRBV12-4	TRBJ1-5	-	few	TGTGCCAGCACTTTGGGGGCTTATAGCAATCAGCCCCAGCATTTT	CASTLGAYSNQPQHF
TRBV6-1	TRBJ2-3	TRBD2	few	TGTGCCAGCAGTAAACTAGCGAGCACAGATACGCAGTATTTT	CASSKLASTDTQYF
TRBV4-1	TRBJ2-2	-	few	TGCGCCAGCAGCCAAGAAATGGGCGGTACCGGGGAGCTGTTTTTT	CASSQEMGGTGELFF
TRBV4-1	TRBJ2-6	TRBD1	-	TGCGCCAGCAGCCAAGGAAGTTCAGGGGGCTCGGCCAACGTCCTGACTTTC	CASSQGSSGGSANVLTF
TRBV6-2/TRBV6-3	TRBJ1-5	TRBD1	-	TGTGCCAGCAGCCCGACAGGGATGGGCAATCAGCCCCAGCATTTT	CASSPTGMGNQPQHF
TRBV27	TRBJ1-1	TRBD1	few	TGTGCCAGCAGTCCTCAGGGGGGCACTGAAGCTTTCTTT	CASSPQGGTEAFF
TRBV6-2/TRBV6-3	TRBJ2-1	TRBD2	few	TGTGCCAGCAGAGCAGCGGGGGGCTATGAGCAGTTCTTC	CASRAAGGYEQFF
TRBV6-5	TRBJ1-4	-	many	TGTGCCAGCAGTTACCAGGTCAGGACAGATCCTGAAAAACTGTTTTTT	CASSYQVRTDPEKLFF
TRBV9	TRBJ2-3	-	-	TGTGCCAGCAGCGTAGGTGGGGGCCCTGATACGCAGTATTTT	CASSVGGGPDTQYF
TRBV6-2/TRBV6-3	TRBJ1-1	-	many	TGTGCCAGCAGCCGGACAGCTTACACTGAAGCTTTCTTT	CASSRTAYTEAFF
TRBV7-2	TRBJ2-1	-	-	TGTGCCAGCAGCCGCCTGGCGGCATACCGTGAGCAGTTCTTC	CASSRLAAYREQFF
TRBV6-5	TRBJ1-3	-	few	TGTGCCAGCAGTTACTCCGACAGTCCCTCTTCTGGAAACACCATATATTTT	CASSYSDSPSSGNTIYF
TRBV15	TRBJ2-3	-	-	TGTGCCACCAGCAGAGACTGGGCCGCCGGAGCAGATACGCAGTATTTT	CATSRDWAAGADTQYF
TRBV4-2	TRBJ2-3	-	-	TGTGCCAGCAGCCAAGATCCGGGGGTACTAACAGATACGCAGTATTTT	CASSQDPGVLTDTQYF
TRBV2	TRBJ1-4	-	many	TGTGCCAGCACCGGGGGAAGGACCACTAATGAAAAACTGTTTTTT	CASTGGRTTNEKLFF
TRBV4-1	TRBJ2-3	-	-	TGCGCCAGCAGCCAAGGTTATGGGGCGGAGGTAGATACGCAGTATTTT	CASSQGYGAEVDTQYF
TRBV4-2	TRBJ1-5	-	few	TGTGCCAGCAGCCAAAACAGCCCATACAGGGAAAGCAATCAGCCCCAGCATTTT	CASSQNSPYRESNQPQHF
TRBV10-3	TRBJ2-3	-	-	TGTGCCATCAGTAGCGGATACAGACTTGCCGAGACGCAGTATTTT	CAISSGYRLAETQYF
TRBV6-5	TRBJ2-7	-	few	TGTGCCAGCAGTTATGGTTCACCCTTCTACGAGCAGTACTTC	CASSYGSPFYEQYF
TRBV6-5	TRBJ2-5	-	-	TGTGCCAGCACTGACTATGGGGGGGCCCAAGAGACCCAGTACTTC	CASTDYGGAQETQYF
TRBV29-1	TRBJ1-2	-	-	TGCAGCGTCCAACAGGGAAATCAAGAATTTGGCTACACCTTC	CSVQQGNQEFGYTF
TRBV12-2	TRBJ2-1	-	-	TGTGCAAGTCGCTTAGCCTGCAATGAGCAGTTCTTC	CASRLACNEQFF
TRBV29-1	TRBJ2-3	-	-	TGCAGCGTTGAAATGGTCCCGGGCAGCACAGATACGCAGTATTTT	CSVEMVPGSTDTQYF
TRBV12-3/TRBV12-4	TRBJ2-7	TRBD1	many	TGTGCCAGCAGGGTACAGGGGGCGGGGGAGCAGTACTTC	CASRVQGAGEQYF
TRBV7-6	TRBJ2-7	TRBD1	many	TGTGCCAGCAGCCCAAGAGCTGGTGGGACAGGCACAAACTACGAGCAGTACTTC	CASSPRAGGTGTNYEQYF
TRBV28	TRBJ1-2	-	few	TGTGCCAGCAGTTTAGGGTCGGAGACTAACTATGGCTACACCTTC	CASSLGSETNYGYTF
TRBV7-6	TRBJ2-1	TRBD1	-	TGTGCCAGCAGCTTAGTCGGGACAGGTATCTACAATGAGCAGTTCTTC	CASSLVGTGIYNEQFF
TRBV2	TRBJ2-5	-	few	TGTGCCAGCTTATCAGTAACTCGGCCAGAGACCCAGTACTTC	CASLSVTRPETQYF